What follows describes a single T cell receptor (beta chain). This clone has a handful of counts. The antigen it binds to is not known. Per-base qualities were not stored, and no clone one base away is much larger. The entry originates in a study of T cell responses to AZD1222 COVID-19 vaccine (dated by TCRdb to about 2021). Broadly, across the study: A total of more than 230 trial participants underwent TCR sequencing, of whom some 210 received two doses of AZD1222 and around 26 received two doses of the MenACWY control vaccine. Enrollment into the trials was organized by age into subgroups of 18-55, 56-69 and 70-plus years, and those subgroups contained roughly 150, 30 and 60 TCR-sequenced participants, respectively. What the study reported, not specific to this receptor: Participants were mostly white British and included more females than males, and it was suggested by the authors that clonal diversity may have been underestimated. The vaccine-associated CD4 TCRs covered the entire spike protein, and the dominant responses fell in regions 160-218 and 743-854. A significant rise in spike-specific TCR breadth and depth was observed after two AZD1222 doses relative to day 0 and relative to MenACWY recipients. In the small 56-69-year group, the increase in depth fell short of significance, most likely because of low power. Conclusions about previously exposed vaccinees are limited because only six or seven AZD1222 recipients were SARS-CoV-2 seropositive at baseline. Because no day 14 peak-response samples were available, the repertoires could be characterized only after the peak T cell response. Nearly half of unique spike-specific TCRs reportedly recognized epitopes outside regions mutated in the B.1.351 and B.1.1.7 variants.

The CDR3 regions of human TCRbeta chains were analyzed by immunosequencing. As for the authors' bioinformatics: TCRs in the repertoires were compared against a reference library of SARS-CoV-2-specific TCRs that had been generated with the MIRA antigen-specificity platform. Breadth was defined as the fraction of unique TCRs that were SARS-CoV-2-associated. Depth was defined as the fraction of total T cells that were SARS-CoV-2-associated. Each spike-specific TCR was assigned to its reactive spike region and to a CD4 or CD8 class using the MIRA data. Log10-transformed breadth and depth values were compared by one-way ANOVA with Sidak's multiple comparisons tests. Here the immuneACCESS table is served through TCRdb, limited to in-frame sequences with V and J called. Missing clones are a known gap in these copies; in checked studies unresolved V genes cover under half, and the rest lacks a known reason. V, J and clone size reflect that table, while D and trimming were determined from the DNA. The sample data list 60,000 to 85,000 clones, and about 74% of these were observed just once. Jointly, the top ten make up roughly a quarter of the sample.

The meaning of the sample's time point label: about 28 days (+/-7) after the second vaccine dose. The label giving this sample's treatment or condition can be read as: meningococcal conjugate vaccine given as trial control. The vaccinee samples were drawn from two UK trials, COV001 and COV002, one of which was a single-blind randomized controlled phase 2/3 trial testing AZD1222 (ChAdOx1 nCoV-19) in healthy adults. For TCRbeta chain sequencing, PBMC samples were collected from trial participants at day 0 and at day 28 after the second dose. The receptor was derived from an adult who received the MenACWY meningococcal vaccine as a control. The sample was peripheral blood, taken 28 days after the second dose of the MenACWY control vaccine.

This receptor has the CDR3 CASSRDRGLNTEAFF. The bases are TGTGCCAGTAGTCGGGACAGGGGATTGAACACTGAAGCTTTCTTT. The chain is assembled from TRBV19 and TRBJ1-1; TRBD1 lines up with 10 middle nucleotides. Based on the germline V gene (reference sequence), the CDR1 and CDR2 sequences are LNHDA and SQIVND. V ends up 5 bases short and J 0 bases short, with an unmatched junction base count of 3. Reading from cysteine to phenylalanine, the CDR3 counts 15 amino acids. The DNA shown is the 45-base CDR3, in frame from base 1.